This T cell receptor beta chain came from a study of blood T cells in healthy people across ages. Study details: For every two T cells, template switching captured about one barcoded beta molecule.

This CDR3 has 15 amino acids. J was trimmed by 2 bases and V by 4 bases; bases with no gene match: 6. Germline assignment: CDR1 SEHNR and CDR2 FQNEAQ (reference sequence). This clonotype was found many times. Its antigen remains unidentified. A sample-barcoded 5' primer and a J-beta primer mix were used in a second PCR of about 7 to 12 cycles. Via MiXCR, TCRdb re-called the 5' RACE reads, giving one row per CDR3 protein. The sample holds about 1,500,000 distinct CDR3 sequences, 28% seen once. Study-level results: Older age coincided with a roughly linear decline in TCR beta diversity per million T cells.

This clonotype was sampled from a woman in her thirties in good health. This rearrangement joins TRBV7-9 to TRBJ2-7, with 9 nucleotides matching TRBD2. The specimen was blood. The CDR3 spells CASSSGTSRPYEQYF. CDR3 sequence (DNA): TGTGCCAGCAGCTCCGGGACTAGCAGGCCCTACGAGCAGTACTTC.